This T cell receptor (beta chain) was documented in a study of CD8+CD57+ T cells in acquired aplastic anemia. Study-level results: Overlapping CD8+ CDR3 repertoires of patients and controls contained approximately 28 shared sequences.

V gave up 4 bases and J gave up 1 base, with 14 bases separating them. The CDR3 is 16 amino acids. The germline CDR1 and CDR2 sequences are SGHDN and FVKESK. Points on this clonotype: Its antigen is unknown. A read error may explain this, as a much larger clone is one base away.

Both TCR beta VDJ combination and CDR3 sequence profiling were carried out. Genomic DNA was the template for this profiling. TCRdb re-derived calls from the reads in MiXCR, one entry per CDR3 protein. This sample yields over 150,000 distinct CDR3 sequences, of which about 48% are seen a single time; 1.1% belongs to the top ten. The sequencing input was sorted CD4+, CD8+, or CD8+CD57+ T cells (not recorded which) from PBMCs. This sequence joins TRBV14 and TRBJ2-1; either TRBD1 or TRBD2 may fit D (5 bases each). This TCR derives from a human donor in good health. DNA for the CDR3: TGTGCCAGCAGCCCGTATTGGGGGATTTCCTACAATGAGCAGTTCTTC. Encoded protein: CASSPYWGISYNEQFF.